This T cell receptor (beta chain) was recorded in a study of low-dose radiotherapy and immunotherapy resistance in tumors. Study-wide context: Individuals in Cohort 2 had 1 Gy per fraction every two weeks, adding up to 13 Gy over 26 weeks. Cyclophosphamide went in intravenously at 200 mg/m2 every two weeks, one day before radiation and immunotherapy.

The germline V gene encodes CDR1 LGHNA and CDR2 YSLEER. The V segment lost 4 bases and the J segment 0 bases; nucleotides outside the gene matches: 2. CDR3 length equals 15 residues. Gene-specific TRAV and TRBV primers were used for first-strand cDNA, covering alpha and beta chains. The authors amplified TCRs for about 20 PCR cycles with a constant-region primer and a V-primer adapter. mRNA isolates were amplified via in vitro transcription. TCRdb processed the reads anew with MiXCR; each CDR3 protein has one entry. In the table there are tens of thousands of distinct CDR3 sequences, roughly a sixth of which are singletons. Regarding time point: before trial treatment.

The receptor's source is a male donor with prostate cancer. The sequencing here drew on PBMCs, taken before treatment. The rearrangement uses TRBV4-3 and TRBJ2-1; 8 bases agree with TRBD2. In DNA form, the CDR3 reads TGCGCCAGCAGCCTCGGGAGGGCCTCCTACAATGAGCAGTTCTTC. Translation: CASSLGRASYNEQFF.